This T cell receptor (beta chain) was documented in a study of T cells in localized non-small cell lung cancer. Findings of the study overall: Median 57 top-100 tumor clones were shared with paired adjacent lung. Sequencing was restricted to one tumor region; therefore, heterogeneity remains possible. Uninvolved neighboring lung showed the greatest T cell clonality, exceeding tumor.

To note about this clone: Antigen unknown.

Profiled with immunoSEQ multiplex PCR; TCRdb holds only in-frame clones, not every one. The sample includes roughly 30,000 clones, 88% of them seen just once. The CDR3 is 16 amino acids. Specimen: peripheral blood, collected before any cancer treatment. The chain links TRBV21-1 to TRBJ2-3; no DNA check was done on the table's D call, TRBD2. TRBV21-1 is classified as a pseudogene. The sequence was obtained from a female donor over 55 with stage III squamous cell lung carcinoma. The CDR3 sequence: CARARIEGRSTDTQYF. In DNA form, the CDR3 reads TGTGCCAGGGCCCGGATTGAGGGGAGGTCAACGGATACGCAGTATTTT.